This T cell receptor (beta chain) was retrieved from a study of blood T cells in healthy people across ages. Findings and caveats of the study: Unknown CMV status may confound age-related changes in expanded clones. Estimated diversity that came from one million T cells was considered an underestimate. Bulk PBMC profiling left naive and antigen-experienced comparisons inconclusive.

The CDR3 extends over 11 amino acids. On this clonotype: Its antigen remains unidentified. At one boundary the junction diverges from the germline segment, which might be a read error.

Through a sample-barcoded 5' primer and a J-beta primer mix, a second PCR was run for about 6 to 12 cycles. One entry per CDR3 protein, called by TCRdb with MiXCR from the 5' RACE reads. This sample carries 800,000 to 900,000 distinct CDR3 sequences, approximately 67% of them seen once, and the ten largest clones take about a quarter. V and J are TRBV12-3 or TRBV12-4 and TRBJ1-1, with D unclear. This clonotype was sampled from a man in his thirties or forties in good health. The specimen was blood. The CDR3 sequence: CASSLKTEAFF. DNA for the CDR3: TGTGCCAGCAGTTTGAAAACTGAAGCTTTCTTT.